The clone carrying this T cell receptor (beta chain) was seen more than once but under ten times. Its antigen is not known. The CDR3 extends over 17 amino acids. Germline V gene data show CDR1 as SGHVS and CDR2 as FQNEAQ. With 5 bases clipped from V and 2 bases from J, the junction kept 9 bases outside the gene matches. The data are from a study of cytomegalovirus exposure and HLA in healthy donors. Study-level information: Drawn from HLA-typed donors, about 85 million unique TCRs were held in an early data release.

Broader study findings: In a later analysis, most CMV-associated TCR beta chains appeared HLA-restricted. V segments that were indistinguishable, TRBV6-2 and TRBV6-3 among them, were omitted from analysis.

A multiplex PCR was run with 60 Vbeta primers and 13 Jbeta primers. TCRdb's table, derived via immunoSEQ multiplex PCR, lists solely in-frame clones and lacks some. This table has 170,000 or so clones, 80% appearing once. This TCR was sampled from a boy younger than 18 in good health and CMV-seronegative. The chain carries TRBV7-8 and TRBJ1-5, with 10 bases aligning to TRBD1. The source material was PBMCs. In DNA, the CDR3 is TGTGCCAGCAGCCCTACGCTTGGGACAGGGGGCAATCAGCCCCAGCATTTT. Translation gives CASSPTLGTGGNQPQHF.